The clone carrying this T cell receptor beta chain was detected only a few times. The target antigen is unknown. This record belongs to a study of T cell repertoires in cytomegalovirus infection. Study information: HLA-B-restricted CMV epitopes that are well studied were used alongside recently identified HLA-C-restricted ones. Matching HLA type, along with CMV infection, was indicated by public TCR beta signatures.

Findings and limits, study-wide: The cumulative frequency of public TCR beta families identified carriers of CMV plus the relevant HLA. In two of eight donors, the top clonotype was HLA-C-restricted CMV-specific.

Germline loops: CDR1 SEHNR, CDR2 FQNEAQ (reference sequence). V was clipped by 1 base and J by 2 bases, with 8 bases between them. The CDR3 length is 14 residues. One entry per CDR3 protein, called by TCRdb with MiXCR from the reads. There are roughly 350,000 distinct CDR3 sequences in the sample; roughly a third occur only once, and approximately 15% lies in the top ten. This sequence originates from a human donor in good health (CMV status not recorded). Some clones in this sample may be carry-over from other donors' samples. This rearrangement joins TRBV7-9 to TRBJ1-1; no firm D call. The input for sequencing was cultured PBMCs, taken from culture after CMV antigen stimulation. CDR3 nucleotides: TGTGCCAGCAGCTTAGGCGAGGGAAACACTGAAGCTTTCTTT. Encoded protein: CASSLGEGNTEAFF. The full variable domain, with the rest looked up from reference TRBV7-9 and TRBJ1-1, is DTGVSQNPRHKITKRGQNVTFRCDPISEHNRLYWYRQTLGQGPEFLTYFQNEAQLEKSRLLSDRFSAERPKGSFSTLEIQRTEQGDSAMYLCASSLGEGNTEAFFGQGTRLTVV.